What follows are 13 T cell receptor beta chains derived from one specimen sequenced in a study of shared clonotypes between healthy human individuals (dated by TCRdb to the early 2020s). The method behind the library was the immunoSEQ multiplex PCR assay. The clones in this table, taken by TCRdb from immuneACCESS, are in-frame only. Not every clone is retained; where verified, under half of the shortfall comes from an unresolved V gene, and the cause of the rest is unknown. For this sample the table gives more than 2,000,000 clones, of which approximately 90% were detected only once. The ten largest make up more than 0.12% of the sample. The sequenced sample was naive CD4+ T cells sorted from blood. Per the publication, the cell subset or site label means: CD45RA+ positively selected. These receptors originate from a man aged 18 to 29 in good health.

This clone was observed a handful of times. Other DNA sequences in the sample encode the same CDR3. The CDR3 region is CASSRQGSNQPQHF. As DNA, the CDR3 is TGTGCCAGCTCGCGACAGGGAAGCAATCAGCCCCAGCATTTT. The rearrangement links TRBV18 to TRBJ1-5; 7 bases map to TRBD1. The germline CDR1 and CDR2 sequences are KGHSH and LQKENI. The CDR3 runs to 14 residues. V shed 6 bases, J shed 1 base, and the junction held 3 bases outside the gene matches.

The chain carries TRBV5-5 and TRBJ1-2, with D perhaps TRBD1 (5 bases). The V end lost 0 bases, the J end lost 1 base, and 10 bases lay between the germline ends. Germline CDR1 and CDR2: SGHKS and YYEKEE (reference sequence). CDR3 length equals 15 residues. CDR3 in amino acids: CASSLVWDGNYGYTF. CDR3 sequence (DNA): TGTGCCAGCAGCTTGGTATGGGACGGTAACTATGGCTACACCTTC.

CDR3 loop: CASSLQRGPPYEQYF. In DNA, the CDR3 is TGTGCCAGCAGCTTGCAGCGGGGGCCTCCCTACGAGCAGTACTTC. This chain uses TRBV5-6 with TRBJ2-7; 8 nucleotides align to TRBD2. The V and J ends lost 1 base and 2 bases, in that order; junction bases with no gene match: 5. This CDR3 spans 15 amino acids. Germline V gene data show CDR1 as SGHDT and CDR2 as YYEEEE.

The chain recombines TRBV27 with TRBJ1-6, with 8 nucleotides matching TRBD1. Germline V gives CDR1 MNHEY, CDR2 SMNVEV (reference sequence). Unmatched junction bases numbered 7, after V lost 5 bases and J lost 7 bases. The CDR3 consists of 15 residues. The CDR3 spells CASSPRDRQNSPLHF. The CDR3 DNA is TGTGCCAGCAGTCCCCGGGACAGGCAAAATTCACCCCTCCACTTT.

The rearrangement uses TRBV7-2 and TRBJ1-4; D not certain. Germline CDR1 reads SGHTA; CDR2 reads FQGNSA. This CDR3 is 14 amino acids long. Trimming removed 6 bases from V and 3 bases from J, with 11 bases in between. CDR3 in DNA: TGTGCCAGCAGATCCGGTACAGCTAATGAAAAACTGTTTTTT. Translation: CASRSGTANEKLFF.

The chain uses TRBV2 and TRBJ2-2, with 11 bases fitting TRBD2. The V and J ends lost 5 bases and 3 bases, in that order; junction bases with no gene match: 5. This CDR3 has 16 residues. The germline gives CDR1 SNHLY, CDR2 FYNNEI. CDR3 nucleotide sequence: TGTGCCAGCAGTCTACTAGCGGGGGACCACACCGGGGAGCTGTTTTTT. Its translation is CASSLLAGDHTGELFF.

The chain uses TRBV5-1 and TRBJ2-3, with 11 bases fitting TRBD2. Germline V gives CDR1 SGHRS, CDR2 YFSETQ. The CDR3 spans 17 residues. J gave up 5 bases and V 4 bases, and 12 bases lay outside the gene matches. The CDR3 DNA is TGCGCCAGCAGCCTCCAGGGGCTAGCGGGAGGTGTAGATACGCAGTATTTT. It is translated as CASSLQGLAGGVDTQYF.

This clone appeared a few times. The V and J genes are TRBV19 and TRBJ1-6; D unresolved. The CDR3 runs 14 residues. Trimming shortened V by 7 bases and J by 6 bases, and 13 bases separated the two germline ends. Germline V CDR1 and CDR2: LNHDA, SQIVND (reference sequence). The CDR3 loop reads CASKGPIFNSPLHF. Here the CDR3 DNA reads TGTGCCAGTAAAGGACCGATCTTTAATTCACCCCTCCACTTT.

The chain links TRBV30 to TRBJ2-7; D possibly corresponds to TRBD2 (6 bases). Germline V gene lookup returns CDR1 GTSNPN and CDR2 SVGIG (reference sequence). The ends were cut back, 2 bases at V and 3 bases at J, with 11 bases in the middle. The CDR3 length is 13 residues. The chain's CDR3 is CAWSSGGIYEQYF. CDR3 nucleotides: TGTGCCTGGAGTTCTGGGGGGATCTACGAGCAGTACTTC.

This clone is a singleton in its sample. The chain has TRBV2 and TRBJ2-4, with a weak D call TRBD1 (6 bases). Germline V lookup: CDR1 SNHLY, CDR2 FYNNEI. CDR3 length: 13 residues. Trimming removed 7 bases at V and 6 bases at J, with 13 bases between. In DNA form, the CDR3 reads TGTGCCAGCAATTCAGGGGAAGGAAACATTCAGTACTTC. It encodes CASNSGEGNIQYF.

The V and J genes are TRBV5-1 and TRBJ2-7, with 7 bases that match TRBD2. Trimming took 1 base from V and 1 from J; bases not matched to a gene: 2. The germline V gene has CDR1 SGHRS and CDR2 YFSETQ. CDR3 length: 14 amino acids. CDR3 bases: TGCGCCAGCAGCTTGAGGGAGGGATCCTACGAGCAGTACTTC. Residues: CASSLREGSYEQYF.

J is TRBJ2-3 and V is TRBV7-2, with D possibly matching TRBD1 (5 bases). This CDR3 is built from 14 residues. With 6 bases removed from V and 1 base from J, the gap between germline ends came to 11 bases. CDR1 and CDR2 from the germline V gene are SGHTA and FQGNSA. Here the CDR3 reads CASRDGAGTDTQYF. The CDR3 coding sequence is TGTGCCAGCAGGGATGGGGCTGGCACAGATACGCAGTATTTT.

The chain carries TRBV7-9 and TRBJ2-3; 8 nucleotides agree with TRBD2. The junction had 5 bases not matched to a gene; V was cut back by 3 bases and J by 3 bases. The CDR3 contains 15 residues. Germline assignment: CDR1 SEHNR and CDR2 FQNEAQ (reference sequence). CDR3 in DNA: TGTGCCAGCAGCTTGAGTAGCGGGATTACAGATACGCAGTATTTT. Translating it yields CASSLSSGITDTQYF.